One and the same sample provided the 22 T cell receptor beta chains below, sequenced in a study of T cell repertoires in cytomegalovirus infection. Their antigens remain unidentified. TCRdb processed the reads anew with MiXCR; each CDR3 protein has one entry. There are under 850,000 distinct CDR3 sequences in the sample; 30% to 40% occur only once, and 15% to 20% lies in the top ten. The source material was cultured PBMCs, sampled from culture after CMV antigen stimulation. The receptors were sampled from a human donor in good health (CMV status not recorded). Some clones in this sample may be carry-over from other donors' samples.

The chain has TRBV7-2 and TRBJ1-4; 7 bases match TRBD1. CDR3 length equals 15 residues. Germline V gene lookup returns CDR1 SGHTA and CDR2 FQGNSA. Germline trimming cut 5 bases from V and 4 bases from J; bases unmatched to any gene: 7. CDR3 sequence: CASSHDRASNEKLFF. In DNA form, the CDR3 reads TGTGCCAGCAGCCACGACAGGGCCAGTAATGAAAAACTGTTTTTT.

The V call is TRBV7-2, the J call TRBJ2-1; 7 bases match TRBD1. The V and J ends lost 5 bases and 4 bases, in that order; junction bases with no gene match: 8. The CDR3 length is 15 residues. CDR1 is SGHTA, CDR2 FQGNSA, per germline. CDR3 residues: CASSPWTGLYNEQFF. DNA for the CDR3: TGTGCCAGCAGCCCATGGACAGGTTTGTACAATGAGCAGTTCTTC.

This clonotype was seen a handful of times. This chain links TRBV27 with TRBJ2-3; D uncertain. The CDR3 is made up of 14 amino acids. Trimming took off 3 bases at V and 4 bases at J, with 11 bases between the two ends. The germline gives CDR1 MNHEY, CDR2 SMNVEV (reference sequence). CDR3 amino acids: CASSFRLFPDTQYF. The CDR3 DNA sequence: TGTGCCAGCAGTTTTCGACTCTTCCCAGATACGCAGTATTTT.

The gene calls are TRBV20-1 and TRBJ2-3; TRBD2 matches 7 bases. The trim removed 6 bases at V and 1 base at J, leaving 4 bases unmatched. CDR1 DFQATT and CDR2 SNEGSKA come from the germline V gene (reference sequence). The CDR3 has 13 amino acids. This CDR3 is CSAEGRGTDTQYF. The CDR3 region has the DNA TGCAGTGCGGAGGGGAGGGGCACAGATACGCAGTATTTT.

This clonotype was counted between two and nine times. The chain carries TRBV4-1 and TRBJ1-5, with 8 bases lining up with TRBD1. The CDR3 consists of 15 residues. The V gene's germline CDR1 is MGHRA and CDR2 YSYEKL. After removal of 1 base from V and 3 bases from J, the junction contained 2 bases not matched to a gene. CDR3: CASSQGDRFNQPQHF. CDR3 DNA sequence: TGCGCCAGCAGCCAAGGGGACAGGTTCAATCAGCCCCAGCATTTT.

This clonotype showed up just a few times. CDR3 sequence reads: CASSFAGVIMLNTEAFF. CDR3 DNA sequence: TGTGCCAGCAGCTTTGCTGGGGTAATCATGCTGAACACTGAAGCTTTCTTT. The chain carries TRBV7-8 and TRBJ1-1; D remains ambiguous. CDR1 SGHVS and CDR2 FQNEAQ come from the germline V gene. The CDR3 consists of 17 residues. The V gene lost 3 bases and the J gene lost 0 bases, with 17 bases spanning the gap.

V gene TRBV6-1 combines with J gene TRBJ1-5; D may be TRBD1 (5 bases). CDR1 is MNHNS and CDR2 is SASEGT in the germline V gene. Trimming left V 5 bases short and J 9 bases short, with 17 bases between. CDR3 length: 14 residues. The CDR3 loop reads CASSSDSFIRPQHF. In DNA form, the CDR3 reads TGTGCCAGCAGTTCTGACAGCTTCATTCGGCCCCAGCATTTT.

This clonotype was found a few times. V gene TRBV7-2 combines with J gene TRBJ2-7; perhaps TRBD2 as D (5 bases). The V end was cut by 4 bases, the J end by 2 bases, with 9 bases between. This CDR3 has 13 amino acids. Germline CDR1 is SGHTA and CDR2 is FQGNSA. CDR3 in amino acids: CASSYELAYEQYF. The CDR3 bases are TGTGCCAGCAGCTATGAACTAGCCTACGAGCAGTACTTC.

The chain links TRBV20-1 to TRBJ2-2; D may be TRBD2 (5 bases). The CDR3 has 13 residues. CDR1 and CDR2 (germline): DFQATT, SNEGSKA (reference sequence). V lost 6 bases and J 3 bases, leaving 11 bases between the germline ends. This CDR3 is CSAGGAYTGELFF. The CDR3 nucleotides read TGCAGTGCCGGAGGAGCCTACACCGGGGAGCTGTTTTTT.

The chain recombines TRBV4-1 with TRBJ2-3; TRBD2 aligns across 7 bases. Per the germline V gene, CDR1 is MGHRA and CDR2 is YSYEKL. V was clipped by 2 bases and J by 5 bases; unmatched bases: 7. The CDR3 contains 15 residues. CDR3 protein: CASSQLAELGDTQYF. The DNA for the CDR3 is TGCGCCAGCAGCCAACTAGCGGAACTCGGAGATACGCAGTATTTT.

V is TRBV20-1 and J is TRBJ2-7, with 10 nucleotides matching TRBD2. CDR1 is DFQATT, CDR2 SNEGSKA, per germline (reference sequence). Losses at the gene ends were 6 bases for V and 7 bases for J; bases not matched to a gene: 15. This CDR3 region has 15 residues. The CDR3 DNA is TGCAGTGCACACCCTAGCGGGAGAGGGGGGGGGGAGCAGTACTTC. Translation: CSAHPSGRGGGEQYF.

The V gene is TRBV6-2 or TRBV6-3, the J gene TRBJ2-3; no firm D call. Germline values: CDR1 MNHEY, CDR2 SVGEGT. Trimming cost V 2 bases and J 5 bases, with 11 bases left between them. The CDR3 length is 14 residues. This chain's CDR3 is CASSYTRLEDTQYF. The CDR3 DNA reads as TGTGCCAGCAGTTACACCCGCTTGGAAGATACGCAGTATTTT.

This chain links TRBV5-1 with TRBJ2-4; D is possibly TRBD2 (6 bases). Deletions cut 0 bases from V and 9 bases from J, with 13 bases between. Germline V gives CDR1 SGHRS, CDR2 YFSETQ. The CDR3 covers 14 residues. In DNA form, the CDR3 reads TGCGCCAGCAGCTTGGACCCCTCAGCGGGCATTCAGTACTTC. This codes for CASSLDPSAGIQYF.

There are many counts of this clonotype. The genes are TRBV7-2 and TRBJ1-2, with D possibly matching TRBD1 (5 bases). The CDR3 extends over 15 amino acids. V dropped 2 bases and J dropped 8 bases, with 18 bases sitting between them. Looked up from germline, CDR1 is SGHTA and CDR2 is FQGNSA. The CDR3 sequence: CASSLTPIPGFGYTF. The CDR3 DNA follows: TGTGCCAGCAGCTTAACTCCAATCCCAGGGTTCGGCTACACCTTC.

The chain recombines TRBV11-2 with TRBJ2-3; TRBD2 matches 12 bases. Germline CDR1 SGHAT, CDR2 FQNNGV. The CDR3 extends over 19 amino acids. Trimming at V came to 1 base and at J to 0 bases, leaving 8 bases not matched to a gene. CDR3 sequence (DNA): TGTGCCAGCAGCTTAGCTCGACTAGCGGGGGCAATTAGCACAGATACGCAGTATTTT. Translating gives CASSLARLAGAISTDTQYF. The full variable domain, in which reference TRBV11-2 and TRBJ2-3 provide the parts outside the CDR3, is EAGVAQSPRYKIIEKRQSVAFWCNPISGHATLYWYQQILGQGPKLLIQFQNNGVVDDSQLPKDRFSAERLKGVDSTLKIQPAKLEDSAVYLCASSLARLAGAISTDTQYFGPGTRLTVL.

The chain combines TRBV28 with TRBJ2-7, with a possible D match to TRBD2 (6 bases). The V gene's germline CDR1 is MDHEN and CDR2 SYDVKM. V was trimmed by 7 bases and J by 7 bases, leaving 14 bases between them. The CDR3 runs to 12 residues. In DNA, the CDR3 is TGTGCCAGCACCCGAGGGCGGGGAGAGCAGTACTTC. Translated: CASTRGRGEQYF.

V is TRBV6-6 and J is TRBJ2-7, with 7 bases fitting TRBD1. Trimming cost V 8 bases and J 6 bases; bases outside gene matches: 13. The CDR3 spans 14 residues. Germline lookup yields CDR1 MNHNY and CDR2 SVGAGI (reference sequence). The CDR3 protein is CASGTAGLLTEQYF. The CDR3 region has the DNA TGTGCCAGCGGGACAGCCGGTCTTCTTACCGAGCAGTACTTC.

Concerning this clonotype itself: A much larger clone differs from this one at a single base, so this may be a read error. The chain employs TRBV7-8 and TRBJ1-4, with a possible D match to TRBD1 (6 bases). The CDR3 runs 15 residues. CDR1 is SGHVS and CDR2 is FQNEAQ in the germline V gene. DNA for the CDR3: TGTGCCAGCAGCACCAGTAGGGGGACTAATGAAGAACTGTTTTTT. This codes for CASSTSRGTNEELFF.

This clonotype was counted a few times. The chain is built from TRBV7-9 and TRBJ2-5; D not certain. The V end was cut by 8 bases, the J end by 2 bases, with 12 bases between. This CDR3 is 13 amino acids long. CDR1 is SEHNR and CDR2 is FQNEAQ in the germline V gene (reference sequence). CDR3 amino acids: CASGEKNQETQYF. CDR3 sequence (DNA): TGTGCCAGCGGTGAGAAGAATCAAGAGACCCAGTACTTC.

This clonotype has only a few counts. This chain uses TRBV15 with TRBJ1-4; D is unresolved. The CDR3 consists of 15 residues. Germline V CDR1 and CDR2: LNHNV, YYDKDF (reference sequence). The V end was cut by 5 bases, the J end by 0 bases, with 10 bases between. The CDR3 DNA reads as TGTGCCACCAGCGGAGCTAGCGCAACTAATGAAAAACTGTTTTTT. It translates to CATSGASATNEKLFF. The full variable domain, in which reference TRBV15 and TRBJ1-4 provide the parts outside the CDR3, is DAMVIQNPRYQVTQFGKPVTLSCSQTLNHNVMYWYQQKSSQAPKLLFHYYDKDFNNEADTPDNFQSRRPNTSFCFLDIRSPGLGDTAMYLCATSGASATNEKLFFGSGTQLSVL.

This chain connects TRBV12-3 or TRBV12-4 to TRBJ2-3; D perhaps matches TRBD2 (6 bases). The CDR3 runs to 15 residues. Trimming cost V 7 bases and J 2 bases, with 16 bases left between them. The CDR3 DNA reads TGTGCCAGCAACCGGGACTGGGTGGACACAGATACGCAGTATTTT. Amino acids: CASNRDWVDTDTQYF.

In its sample, this clonotype was seen a few times. The CDR3 reads CASSIALGIETQYF. The CDR3 DNA follows: TGTGCCAGTAGTATAGCCTTGGGGATCGAGACCCAGTACTTC. The rearrangement joins TRBV19 to TRBJ2-5, with D unresolved. This CDR3 is 14 amino acids long. The V and J ends lost 1 base and 5 bases respectively, with 11 bases between them. Germline CDR1 and CDR2: LNHDA and SQIVND (reference sequence).